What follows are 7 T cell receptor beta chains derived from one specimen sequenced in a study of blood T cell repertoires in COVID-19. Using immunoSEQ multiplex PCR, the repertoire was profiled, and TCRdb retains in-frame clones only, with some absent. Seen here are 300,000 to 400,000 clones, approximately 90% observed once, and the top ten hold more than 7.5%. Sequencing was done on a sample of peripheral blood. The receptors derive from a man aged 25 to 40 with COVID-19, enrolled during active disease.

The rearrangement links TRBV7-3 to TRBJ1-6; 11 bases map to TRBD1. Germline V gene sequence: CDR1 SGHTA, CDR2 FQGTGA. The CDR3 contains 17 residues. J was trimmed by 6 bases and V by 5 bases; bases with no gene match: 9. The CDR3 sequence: CASSTGQGANPNSPLHF. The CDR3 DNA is TGTGCCAGCAGCACCGGACAGGGGGCGAACCCTAATTCACCCCTCCACTTT.

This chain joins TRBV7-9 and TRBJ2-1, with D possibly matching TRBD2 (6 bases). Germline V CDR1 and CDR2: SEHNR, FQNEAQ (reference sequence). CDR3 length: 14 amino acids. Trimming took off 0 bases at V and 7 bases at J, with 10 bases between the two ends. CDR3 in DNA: TGTGCCAGCAGCTTAGCGGGAGGATATAATGAGCAGTTCTTC. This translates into CASSLAGGYNEQFF.

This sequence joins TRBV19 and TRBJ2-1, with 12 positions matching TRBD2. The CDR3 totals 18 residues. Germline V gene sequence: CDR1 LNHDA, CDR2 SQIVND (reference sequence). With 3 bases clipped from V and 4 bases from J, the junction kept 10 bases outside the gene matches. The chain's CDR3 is CASSMRSLAGGLYNEQFF. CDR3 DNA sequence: TGTGCCAGTAGTATGAGGTCGCTAGCGGGGGGGTTATACAATGAGCAGTTCTTC.

CDR3 coding DNA: TGCAGCGTTTGGACAGATTTGAACACTGAAGCTTTCTTT. Amino acid sequence: CSVWTDLNTEAFF. V and J are TRBV29-1 and TRBJ1-1; the D gene is possibly TRBD1 (6 bases). This CDR3 is built from 13 residues. Trimming left V 5 bases short and J 0 bases short, with 10 bases between. Germline CDR1 SQVTM, CDR2 ANQGSEA.

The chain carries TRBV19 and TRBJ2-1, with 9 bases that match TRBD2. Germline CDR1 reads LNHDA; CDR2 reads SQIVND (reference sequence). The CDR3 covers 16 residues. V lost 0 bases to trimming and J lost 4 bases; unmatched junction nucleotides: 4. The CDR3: CASSIDLLAGYNEQFF. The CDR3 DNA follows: TGTGCCAGTAGTATAGATCTCCTAGCGGGGTACAATGAGCAGTTCTTC.

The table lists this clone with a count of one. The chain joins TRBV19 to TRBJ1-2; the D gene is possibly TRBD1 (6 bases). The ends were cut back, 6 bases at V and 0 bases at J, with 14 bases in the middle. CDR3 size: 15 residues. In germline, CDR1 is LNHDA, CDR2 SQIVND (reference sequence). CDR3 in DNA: TGTGCCAGTAGGACAAAACAGGGATCTAACTATGGCTACACCTTC. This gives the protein CASRTKQGSNYGYTF.

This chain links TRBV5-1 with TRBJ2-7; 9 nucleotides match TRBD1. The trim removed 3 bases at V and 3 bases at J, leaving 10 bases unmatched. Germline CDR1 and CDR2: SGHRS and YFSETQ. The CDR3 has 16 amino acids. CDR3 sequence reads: CASSSSGTGINYEQYF. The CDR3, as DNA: TGCGCCAGCAGCTCGAGCGGGACAGGGATCAACTACGAGCAGTACTTC.